These T cell receptor beta chains were read from a single sample in a study of control samples from healthy donors and cancer patients. Produced via immunoSEQ multiplex PCR; TCRdb's table is partial and in-frame only. The sample lists about 110,000 clones, 70% to 85% seen once, with about 7% in the top ten. Sequencing input: blood. The receptors derive from a man between 18 and 29 years old in good health. Each CDR3 is given with its conserved first and last residue. A D gene is named only where the DNA matches it firmly. Not all rows give a size; the values are once, few, many and, for expanded clones, a class.

J gene,V gene,clone size,D gene,CDR3 DNA,CDR3 protein
TRBJ1-2,TRBV20-1,-,-,TGCAGTGCTAGTGAAAGAAACCGCGTAAGGGGCTACACCTTC,CSASERNRVRGYTF
TRBJ2-1,TRBV3-1/TRBV3-2,-,-,TGTGCCAGCACCGGCTACAATGAGCAGTTCTTC,CASTGYNEQFF
TRBJ1-2,TRBV9,few,TRBD1,TGTGCCAGCAGCACGACAGGGGCAGGCTATGGCTACACCTTC,CASSTTGAGYGYTF
TRBJ2-5,TRBV11-2,-,-,TGTGCCAGCAGCTTAAAAGAGACCCAGTACTTC,CASSLKETQYF
TRBJ2-2,TRBV27,-,-,TGTGCCAGCAGTTGGATAACTGGGGCGGCGAACACCGGGGAGCTGTTTTTT,CASSWITGAANTGELFF
TRBJ1-5,TRBV3-1/TRBV3-2,once,-,TGTGCCAGCAGCCAGGGTTTTGTGGATCAGCCCCAGCATTTT,CASSQGFVDQPQHF
TRBJ2-7,TRBV7-2,-,-,TGTGCCAGCCGCCAAAAGGGCTACGAGCAGTACTTC,CASRQKGYEQYF
TRBJ1-5,TRBV24-1,-,-,TGTGCCACCTCTTGGCGGGAAGGGCAGCCCCAGCATTTT,CATSWREGQPQHF
TRBJ2-3,TRBV7-2,-,TRBD1,TGTGCCAGCAGCTTAGACCCGCCCCAGGGGGCTAGAGATACGCAGTATTTT,CASSLDPPQGARDTQYF
TRBJ1-2,TRBV15,-,-,TGTGCCACCAGCAGTCTATCGGGACATAACTATGGCTACACCTTC,CATSSLSGHNYGYTF
TRBJ1-6,TRBV5-4,-,-,TGTGCCAGCAGCTTAAGGGGACACGAAAATTCACCCCTCCACTTT,CASSLRGHENSPLHF
TRBJ2-5,TRBV2,-,TRBD1,TGTGCCAGCAGTGGAAGGACAGGGGGACAAGAGACCCAGTACTTC,CASSGRTGGQETQYF
TRBJ2-2,TRBV27,-,TRBD2,TGTGCCAGCAGTCGGAGCGGGAGCTACACCGGGGAGCTGTTTTTT,CASSRSGSYTGELFF
TRBJ1-1,TRBV7-9,-,-,TGTGCCAGCAGCCCCGCCGGTCTCACTGAAGCTTTCTTT,CASSPAGLTEAFF
TRBJ2-3,TRBV19,-,-,TGTGCCAGTAGTACGGCCCTGTTTTTGGATACGCAGTATTTT,CASSTALFLDTQYF
TRBJ2-5,TRBV6-2/TRBV6-3,-,-,TGTGCCAGCAGTTCAGACCTAGATGGAGAGACCCAGTACTTC,CASSSDLDGETQYF
TRBJ1-6,TRBV30,-,TRBD1,TGTGCCTGGACCCGGGACAGGGTTTCACCCCTCCACTTT,CAWTRDRVSPLHF
TRBJ1-1,TRBV4-1,once,-,TGCGCCAGCAGCCAACCACTCTCTACGAACACTGAAGCTTTCTTT,CASSQPLSTNTEAFF
TRBJ1-5,TRBV16,-,-,TGTGCCAGCAGCCACCATAGCAATCAGCCCCAGCATTTT,CASSHHSNQPQHF
TRBJ2-7,TRBV18,-,-,TGTGCCAGCTCACTGACAAGCGACAGCGAGCAGTACTTC,CASSLTSDSEQYF
TRBJ2-1,TRBV6-2/TRBV6-3,-,-,TGTGCCAGCAGTAACACCATCCTAATTTCCTACAATGAGCAGTTCTTC,CASSNTILISYNEQFF
TRBJ1-2,TRBV7-9,once,-,TGTGCCAGCAGCTTAGCGATTCGGAGTAACTATGGCTACACCTTC,CASSLAIRSNYGYTF
TRBJ1-2,TRBV19,-,TRBD1,TGTGCCAGTAGGCCGACAGGGATCTATGGCTACACCTTC,CASRPTGIYGYTF
TRBJ1-6,TRBV5-1,-,-,TGCGCCAGCAGGGGCAGTTTTAATTCACCCCTCCACTTT,CASRGSFNSPLHF
TRBJ1-1,TRBV5-6,-,TRBD1,TGTGCCAGCAGCGCCAACCGGGACAGGGGGACTGAAGCTTTCTTT,CASSANRDRGTEAFF
TRBJ2-1,TRBV4-1,-,-,TGCGCCAGCAGCCAAGATTCAGGGGCATCCTACAATGAGCAGTTCTTC,CASSQDSGASYNEQFF
TRBJ1-4,TRBV9,-,TRBD1,TGTGCCAGCAGCGGGCGGGACAGGGGGACGGTCGGTGAAAAACTGTTTTTT,CASSGRDRGTVGEKLFF